Below, 29 T cell receptor beta chains from the same sample are listed, as sequenced in a study of blood T cell repertoires in COVID-19. Sequenced by immunoSEQ multiplex PCR; TCRdb stores in-frame clones only, minus some. Among tens of thousands of clones listed, 70% to 90% were seen once. Sequencing was done on a sample of peripheral blood. The receptors were sampled from a man in his 60s with acute or convalescent COVID-19.

The genes are TRBV5-4 and TRBJ1-2, with 9 bases aligning to TRBD1. Unmatched junction bases numbered 2, after V lost 4 bases and J lost 4 bases. Germline V gene sequence: CDR1 SGHNT, CDR2 YYREEE (reference sequence). This CDR3 comprises 13 residues. CDR3 nucleotides: TGTGCCAGCAGCGCGGGACAGGGCTATGGCTACACCTTC. Its protein is CASSAGQGYGYTF.

In the case of this clone: One end of the junction fails to match germline, which may point to a read error. J is TRBJ2-2 and V is TRBV6-5; 7 bases are shared with TRBD1. The CDR3 runs 14 residues. In germline, CDR1 is MNHEY, CDR2 SVGAGI. CDR3 in amino acids: CASSYFQGAGELFF. The CDR3, as DNA: TGTGCCAGCAGCTACTTCCAGGGGGCCGGGGAGCTGTTTTTT.

The V and J genes are TRBV3-1 (or the pseudogene TRBV3-2) and TRBJ2-7, with D unclear. Trimming left V 5 bases short and J 7 bases short, with 15 bases between. Germline V gene lookup returns CDR1 LGHDT and CDR2 YNNKEL (reference sequence). The CDR3 spans 13 residues. The CDR3 loop reads CASSLRDSREQYF. CDR3 nucleotides: TGTGCCAGCAGCTTAAGAGACTCGAGAGAGCAGTACTTC.

This chain's CDR3 is CATSRDLYLDEQFF. The CDR3 DNA follows: TGTGCCACCAGCAGAGACCTCTACCTCGATGAGCAGTTCTTC. The J gene is TRBJ2-1, the V gene TRBV15; D is unclear. Germline V gene lookup returns CDR1 LNHNV and CDR2 YYDKDF (reference sequence). Trimming cost V 0 bases and J 8 bases, with 11 bases left between them. This CDR3 contains 14 residues.

The J gene is TRBJ1-3, the V gene TRBV7-2, with D perhaps TRBD1 (6 bases). Trimming removed 5 bases from V and 4 bases from J, with 15 bases in between. This CDR3 has 15 residues. Germline values: CDR1 SGHTA, CDR2 FQGNSA. The CDR3 DNA sequence: TGTGCCAGCAGCCCCAAGGGTGGACAGGGAAACACCATATATTTT. This gives the protein CASSPKGGQGNTIYF. Together with reference TRBV7-2 and TRBJ1-3, the CDR3 gives the full variable domain: GAGVSQSPSNKVTEKGKDVELRCDPISGHTALYWYRQSLGQGLEFLIYFQGNSAPDKSGLPSDRFSAERTGGSVSTLTIQRTQQEDSAVYLCASSPKGGQGNTIYFGEGSWLTVV.

The rearrangement links TRBV3-1 (or the pseudogene TRBV3-2) to TRBJ2-4; D gene uncertain. V lost 0 bases and J 2 bases, leaving 8 bases between the germline ends. This CDR3 spans 15 amino acids. Per germline, CDR1 LGHDT and CDR2 YNNKEL (reference sequence). The DNA for the CDR3 is TGTGCCAGCAGCCAAGATTTCACTTCCAAAAACATTCAGTACTTC. Protein sequence: CASSQDFTSKNIQYF.

This clone was counted once. Other DNA sequences of this sample code for an identical CDR3. The chain recombines TRBV5-1 with TRBJ2-7; TRBD1 agrees at 7 bases. J was trimmed by 3 bases and V by 3 bases; bases with no gene match: 0. CDR1 SGHRS and CDR2 YFSETQ come from the germline V gene. The CDR3 has 12 amino acids. The CDR3 is CASSSGGYEQYF. The DNA of the CDR3 is TGCGCCAGCAGCTCAGGGGGCTACGAGCAGTACTTC.

This clone was observed a single time. The V gene is TRBV5-1, the J gene TRBJ1-1; a weak D match, TRBD1 (5 bases). The CDR3 has 11 amino acids. In germline, CDR1 is SGHRS, CDR2 YFSETQ. V was shortened by 4 bases and J by 6 bases, with 7 bases between the two germline ends. CDR3 sequence (DNA): TGCGCCAGCAGCAGGGGCGCTGAAGCTTTCTTT. Amino acids: CASSRGAEAFF.

V gene TRBV28 combines with J gene TRBJ1-3, with 9 bases fitting TRBD1. J was trimmed by 2 bases and V by 5 bases; bases with no gene match: 4. CDR1 MDHEN and CDR2 SYDVKM come from the germline V gene. There are 15 residues in the CDR3. The CDR3 sequence: CASSGGTGTGNTIYF. The CDR3 DNA reads TGTGCCAGCAGTGGAGGGACAGGGACTGGAAACACCATATATTTT.

This CDR3 reads CASSFPSGGATDTQYF. CDR3 nucleotides: TGTGCCAGCAGCTTCCCTAGCGGGGGGGCCACAGATACGCAGTATTTT. The genes are TRBV5-4 and TRBJ2-3; 12 nucleotides agree with TRBD2. Germline values: CDR1 SGHNT, CDR2 YYREEE (reference sequence). The trim removed 2 bases at V and 2 bases at J, leaving 3 bases unmatched. This CDR3 has 16 residues.

The rearrangement links TRBV6-1 to TRBJ1-5, with D possibly being TRBD1 (6 bases). The CDR3 loop spans 15 amino acids. Between the trimmed V and J ends, which lost 3 bases and 0 bases, there was a span of 9 bases. The germline V gene encodes CDR1 MNHNS and CDR2 SASEGT. CDR3 bases: TGTGCCAGCAGTGATGGGACAATTAGCAATCAGCCCCAGCATTTT. Protein product: CASSDGTISNQPQHF.

The chain joins TRBV5-1 to TRBJ2-5; 7 nucleotides line up with TRBD1. Germline CDR1 reads SGHRS; CDR2 reads YFSETQ. The CDR3 runs to 14 residues. J was trimmed by 4 bases and V by 4 bases; bases with no gene match: 7. The CDR3 sequence is CASSPGTELETQYF. The CDR3 bases are TGCGCCAGCAGCCCCGGGACAGAGCTAGAGACCCAGTACTTC.

This clone has just one count. This chain uses TRBV7-9 with TRBJ2-1; 11 nucleotides line up with TRBD1. Germline CDR1 is SEHNR and CDR2 is FQNEAQ (reference sequence). The CDR3 covers 15 residues. V shed 4 bases, J shed 7 bases, and the junction held 6 bases outside the gene matches. The CDR3 sequence is CASSSKDRGPNEQFF. The CDR3 nucleotides read TGTGCCAGCAGCTCAAAGGACAGGGGGCCTAATGAGCAGTTCTTC.

V and J are TRBV5-1 and TRBJ2-1; D call uncertain. This CDR3 is 14 amino acids long. Looked up from germline, CDR1 is SGHRS and CDR2 is YFSETQ. V was shortened by 5 bases and J by 6 bases, with 15 bases between the two germline ends. CDR3 nucleotides: TGCGCCAGCAGTCAGGCACAGATTTTCAATGAGCAGTTCTTC. Translation gives CASSQAQIFNEQFF. Supplemented by reference TRBV5-1 and TRBJ2-1, the full variable domain reads KAGVTQTPRYLIKTRGQQVTLSCSPISGHRSVSWYQQTPGQGLQFLFEYFSETQRNKGNFPGRFSGRQFSNSRSEMNVSTLELGDSALYLCASSQAQIFNEQFFGPGTRLTVL.

The chain links TRBV5-4 to TRBJ1-2; D ambiguous. The CDR3 consists of 14 residues. V lost 0 bases to trimming and J lost 4 bases, with 10 bases between them. Germline V CDR1 and CDR2: SGHNT, YYREEE (reference sequence). The CDR3 protein is CASSLDSTAYGYTF. CDR3 DNA sequence: TGTGCCAGCAGCTTGGACAGTACGGCCTATGGCTACACCTTC. The complete variable domain, with remaining parts taken from reference TRBV5-4 and TRBJ1-2, reads ETGVTQSPTHLIKTRGQQVTLRCSSQSGHNTVSWYQQALGQGPQFIFQYYREEENGRGNFPPRFSGLQFPNYSSELNVNALELDDSALYLCASSLDSTAYGYTFGSGTRLTVV.

The chain uses TRBV12-2 and TRBJ1-6; TRBD1 reflects the table's D call only, with no check against the DNA. TRBV12-2 is a pseudogene segment. The CDR3 consists of 17 residues. CDR3 nucleotide sequence: TGTGCAAGTCGCTTAGCGAGAATGGGCTTGAATAATTCACCCCTCCACTTT. The encoded protein is CASRLARMGLNNSPLHF.

This chain joins TRBV7-9 and TRBJ1-5; D is undetermined. The V end was cut by 2 bases, the J end by 1 base, with 18 bases between. The CDR3 runs 18 residues. CDR1 and CDR2 (germline): SEHNR, FQNEAQ (reference sequence). Here the CDR3 reads CASSLIVAFPRSNQPQHF. The DNA for the CDR3 is TGTGCCAGCAGCTTAATTGTGGCCTTCCCGAGGAGCAATCAGCCCCAGCATTTT.

The rearrangement joins TRBV6-5 to TRBJ2-7; D perhaps matches TRBD1 (5 bases). Germline-derived CDR1 and CDR2 are MNHEY and SVGAGI. With 6 bases removed from V and 3 bases from J, the gap between germline ends came to 15 bases. The CDR3 is 14 residues long. CDR3 loop: CASRGQNFHYEQYF. The CDR3 DNA reads as TGTGCCAGCAGAGGACAAAACTTTCACTACGAGCAGTACTTC.

The CDR3: CASSVQGGTTEAFF. The DNA of the CDR3 is TGCGCCAGCAGCGTACAGGGAGGGACCACTGAAGCTTTCTTT. The chain is built from TRBV5-1 and TRBJ1-1; D is possibly TRBD1 (6 bases). V gave up 4 bases and J gave up 4 bases, with 14 bases separating them. The CDR3 sequence is 14 residues long. CDR1 is SGHRS and CDR2 is YFSETQ in the germline V gene.

The rearrangement joins TRBV18 to TRBJ1-5; no firm D call. The CDR3 consists of 13 residues. Trimming stripped 6 bases from V and 5 bases from J, with 11 bases between. Germline-derived CDR1 and CDR2 are KGHSH and LQKENI. CDR3: CASSATNDQPQHF. As DNA, the CDR3 is TGTGCCAGCTCTGCGACAAACGATCAGCCCCAGCATTTT. Full variable domain (missing parts from reference TRBV18 and TRBJ1-5): NAGVMQNPRHLVRRRGQEARLRCSPMKGHSHVYWYRQLPEEGLKFMVYLQKENIIDESGMPKERFSAEFPKEGPSILRIQQVVRGDSAAYFCASSATNDQPQHFGDGTRLSIL.

CDR3 in DNA: TGTGCCTGGAGGAGGGGGAGTACACCTTACTCTGGAAACACCATATATTTT. This encodes CAWRRGSTPYSGNTIYF. The rearrangement links TRBV30 to TRBJ1-3; the D gene is possibly TRBD1 (6 bases). Per germline, CDR1 GTSNPN and CDR2 SVGIG (reference sequence). The CDR3 spans 17 residues. V lost 3 bases, J lost 0 bases, and 18 bases lay in between.

The rearrangement joins TRBV29-1 to TRBJ1-3; 10 bases align to TRBD1. Germline V lookup: CDR1 SQVTM, CDR2 ANQGSEA. J lost 0 bases, V lost 7 bases, and 3 bases had no gene match. The CDR3 covers 14 residues. The CDR3 here is CSAGQGGSGNTIYF. DNA for the CDR3: TGCAGCGCAGGACAGGGGGGCTCTGGAAACACCATATATTTT.

The V and J genes are TRBV19 and TRBJ2-4; 8 nucleotides line up with TRBD1. Germline V gene lookup returns CDR1 LNHDA and CDR2 SQIVND (reference sequence). The ends lost 10 bases at V and 5 bases at J; junction bases unmatched: 22. The CDR3 sequence is 18 residues long. The CDR3 coding sequence is TGTGCCACAGCGGCGTGGGCAGGGGGCCGAAGGAGCCAAAACATTCAGTACTTC. This encodes CATAAWAGGRRSQNIQYF.

The rearrangement links TRBV3-1 (or the pseudogene TRBV3-2) to TRBJ2-2; D is unresolved. Germline CDR1 and CDR2: LGHDT and YNNKEL (reference sequence). The V end lost 1 base, the J end lost 6 bases, and 12 bases lay between the germline ends. The CDR3 totals 15 residues. The CDR3 protein is CASSQGLAIAGELFF. The DNA of the CDR3 is TGTGCCAGCAGCCAAGGGTTAGCCATAGCCGGGGAGCTGTTTTTT.

This CDR3 reads CASSLSVLSEAFF. The CDR3 bases are TGCGCCAGCAGCTTGTCCGTGTTATCTGAAGCTTTCTTT. J is TRBJ1-1 and V is TRBV5-1; D gene unclear. Trimming cost V 1 base and J 6 bases, with 10 bases left between them. Germline V CDR1 and CDR2: SGHRS, YFSETQ. The CDR3 loop spans 13 amino acids.

The CDR3 bases are TGTGCCAGCAGCTTAGGGACAGGGAGAGCCAAAAACATTCAGTACTTC. Its translation is CASSLGTGRAKNIQYF. This chain uses TRBV7-9 with TRBJ2-4; TRBD1 matches at 8 bases. Per germline, CDR1 SEHNR and CDR2 FQNEAQ (reference sequence). The junction had 2 bases not matched to a gene; V was cut back by 1 base and J by 0 bases. The CDR3 totals 16 residues. The entire variable domain, with the rest obtained from reference TRBV7-9 and TRBJ2-4, is as follows: DTGVSQNPRHKITKRGQNVTFRCDPISEHNRLYWYRQTLGQGPEFLTYFQNEAQLEKSRLLSDRFSAERPKGSFSTLEIQRTEQGDSAMYLCASSLGTGRAKNIQYFGAGTRLSVL.

CDR3 DNA: TGTGCCAGTAGTAACCTGGTCAGGGCCGTGAACACTGAAGCTTTCTTT. Translating it yields CASSNLVRAVNTEAFF. The chain carries TRBV19 and TRBJ1-1, with D maybe TRBD1 (5 bases). Germline values: CDR1 LNHDA, CDR2 SQIVND (reference sequence). The CDR3 spans 16 residues. V shed 4 bases and J shed 0 bases, with 15 bases lying between them.

This chain joins TRBV2 and TRBJ2-1, with 11 bases aligning to TRBD2. Germline V gene lookup returns CDR1 SNHLY and CDR2 FYNNEI. J was trimmed by 4 bases and V by 4 bases; bases with no gene match: 12. CDR3 size: 18 residues. The CDR3 region is CASSVSRLWTSGYNEQFF. CDR3 nucleotide sequence: TGTGCCAGCAGTGTAAGTCGCCTTTGGACTAGCGGGTACAATGAGCAGTTCTTC.

V is TRBV24-1 and J is TRBJ1-1; D possibly corresponds to TRBD1 (5 bases). Trimming pared 4 bases from V and 3 bases from J, leaving 14 bases between. Germline values: CDR1 KGHDR, CDR2 SFDVKD. The CDR3 length is 15 residues. The CDR3 DNA reads TGTGCCACCAGTGACCCACACGGGGGGGACACTGAAGCTTTCTTT. Translating it yields CATSDPHGGDTEAFF.